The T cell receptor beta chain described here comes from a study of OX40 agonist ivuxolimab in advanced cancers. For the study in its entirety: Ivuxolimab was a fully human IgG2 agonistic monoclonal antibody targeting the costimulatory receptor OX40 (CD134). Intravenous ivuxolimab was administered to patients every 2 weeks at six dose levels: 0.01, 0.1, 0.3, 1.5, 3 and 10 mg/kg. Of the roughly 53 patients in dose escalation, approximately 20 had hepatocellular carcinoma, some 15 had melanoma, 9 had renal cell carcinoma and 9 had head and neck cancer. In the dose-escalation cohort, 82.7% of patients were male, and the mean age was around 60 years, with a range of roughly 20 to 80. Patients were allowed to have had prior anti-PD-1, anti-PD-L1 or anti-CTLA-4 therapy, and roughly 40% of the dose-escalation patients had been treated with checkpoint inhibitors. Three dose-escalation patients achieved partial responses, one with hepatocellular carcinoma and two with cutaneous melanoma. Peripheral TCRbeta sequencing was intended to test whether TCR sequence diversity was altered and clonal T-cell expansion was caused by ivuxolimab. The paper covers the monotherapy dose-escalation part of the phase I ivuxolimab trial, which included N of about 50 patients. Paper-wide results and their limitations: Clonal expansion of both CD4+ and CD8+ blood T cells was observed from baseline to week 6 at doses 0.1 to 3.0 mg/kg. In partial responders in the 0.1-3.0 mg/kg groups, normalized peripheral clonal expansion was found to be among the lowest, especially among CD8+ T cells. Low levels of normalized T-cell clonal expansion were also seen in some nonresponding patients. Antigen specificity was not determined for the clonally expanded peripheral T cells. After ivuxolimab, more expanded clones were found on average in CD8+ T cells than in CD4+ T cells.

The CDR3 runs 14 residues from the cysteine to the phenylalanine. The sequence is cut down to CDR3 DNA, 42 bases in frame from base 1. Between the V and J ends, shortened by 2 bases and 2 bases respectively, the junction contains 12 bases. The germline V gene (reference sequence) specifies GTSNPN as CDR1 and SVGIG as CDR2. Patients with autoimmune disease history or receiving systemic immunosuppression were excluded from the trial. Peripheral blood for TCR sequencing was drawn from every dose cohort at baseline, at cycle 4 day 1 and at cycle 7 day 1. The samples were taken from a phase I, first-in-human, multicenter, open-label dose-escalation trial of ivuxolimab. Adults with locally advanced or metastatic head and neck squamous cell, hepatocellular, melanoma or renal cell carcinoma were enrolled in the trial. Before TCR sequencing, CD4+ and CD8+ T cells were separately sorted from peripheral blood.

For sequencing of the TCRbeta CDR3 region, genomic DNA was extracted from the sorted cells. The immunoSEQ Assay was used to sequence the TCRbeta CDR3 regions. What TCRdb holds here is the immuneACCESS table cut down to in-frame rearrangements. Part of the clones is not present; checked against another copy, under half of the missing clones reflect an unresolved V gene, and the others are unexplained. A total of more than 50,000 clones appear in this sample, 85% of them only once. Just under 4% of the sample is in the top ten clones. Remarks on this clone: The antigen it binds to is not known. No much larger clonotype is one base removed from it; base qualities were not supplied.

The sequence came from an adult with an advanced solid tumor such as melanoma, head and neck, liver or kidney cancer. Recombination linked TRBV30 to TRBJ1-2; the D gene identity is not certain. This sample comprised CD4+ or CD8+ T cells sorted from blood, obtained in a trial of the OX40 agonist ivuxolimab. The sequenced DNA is TGTGCCTGGAGTCCCCCCGACACCAACTATGGCTACACCTTC. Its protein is CAWSPPDTNYGYTF.